This T cell receptor (beta chain) was captured by sequencing in a study of radiation and T cells in renal cell carcinoma. Repertoires were generated with immunoSEQ multiplex PCR, while TCRdb's copy carries only in-frame clones and drops some. Among some 150,000 clones listed, about 88% were seen once. The time point denotes: baseline pretreatment blood. Specified treatment: 15 Gy SBRT to primary tumor, nephrectomy 4 weeks later. The sequencing here drew on blood, taken from a patient whose treatment included radiotherapy and nephrectomy. The receptor was isolated from a woman aged 45-59 years with renal cell carcinoma.

In DNA form, the CDR3 reads TGTGCCTGGAGTGTAGGAAGTGGGTCTAACATTCAGTACTTC. Its protein is CAWSVGSGSNIQYF. The chain employs TRBV30 and TRBJ2-4; D remains ambiguous. This CDR3 has 14 residues. CDR1 is GTSNPN, CDR2 SVGIG, per germline (reference sequence). V lost 0 bases and J 7 bases, leaving 13 bases between the germline ends. Based on the CDR3 plus reference TRBV30 and TRBJ2-4, the full variable domain is SQTIHQWPATLVQPVGSPLSLECTVEGTSNPNLYWYRQAAGRGLQLLFYSVGIGQISSEVPQNLSASRPQDRQFILSSKKLLLSDSGFYLCAWSVGSGSNIQYFGAGTRLSVL.